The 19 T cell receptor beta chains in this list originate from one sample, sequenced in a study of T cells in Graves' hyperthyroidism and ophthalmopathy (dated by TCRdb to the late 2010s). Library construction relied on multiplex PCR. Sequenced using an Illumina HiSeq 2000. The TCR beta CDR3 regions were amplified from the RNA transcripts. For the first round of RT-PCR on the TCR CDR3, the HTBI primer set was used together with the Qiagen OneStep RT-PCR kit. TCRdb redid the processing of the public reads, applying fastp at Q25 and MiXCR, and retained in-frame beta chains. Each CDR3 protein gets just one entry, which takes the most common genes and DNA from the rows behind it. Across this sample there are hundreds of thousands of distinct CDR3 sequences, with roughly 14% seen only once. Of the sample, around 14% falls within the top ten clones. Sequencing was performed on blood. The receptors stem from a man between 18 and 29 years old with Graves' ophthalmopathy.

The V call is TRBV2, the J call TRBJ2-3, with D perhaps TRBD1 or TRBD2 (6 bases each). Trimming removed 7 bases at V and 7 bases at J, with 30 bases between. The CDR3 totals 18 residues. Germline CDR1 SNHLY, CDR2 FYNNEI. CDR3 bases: TGTGCCAGCACTCCATATCCAGGGGTCCCTACTAGCACGAATACGCAGTATTTT. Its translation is CASTPYPGVPTSTNTQYF.

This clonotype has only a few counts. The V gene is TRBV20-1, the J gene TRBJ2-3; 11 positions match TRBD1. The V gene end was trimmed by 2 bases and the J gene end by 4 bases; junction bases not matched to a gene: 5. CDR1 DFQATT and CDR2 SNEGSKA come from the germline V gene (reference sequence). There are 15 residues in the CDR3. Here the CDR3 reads CSARPGTGGSDTQYF. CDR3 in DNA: TGCAGTGCTAGACCCGGGACAGGGGGGTCAGATACGCAGTATTTT.

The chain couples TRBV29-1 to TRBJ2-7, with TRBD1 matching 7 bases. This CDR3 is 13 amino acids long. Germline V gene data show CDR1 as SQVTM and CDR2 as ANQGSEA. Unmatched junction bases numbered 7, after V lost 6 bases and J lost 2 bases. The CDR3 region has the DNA TGCAGCGTCACTACAGGGGAACCCTACGAGCAGTACTTC. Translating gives CSVTTGEPYEQYF.

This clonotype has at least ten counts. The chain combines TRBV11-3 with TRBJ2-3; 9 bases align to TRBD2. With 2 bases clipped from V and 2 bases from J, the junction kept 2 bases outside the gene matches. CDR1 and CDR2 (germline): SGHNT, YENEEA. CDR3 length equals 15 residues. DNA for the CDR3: TGTGCCAGCAGCTTACGCGGGGGGGCCACAGATACGCAGTATTTT. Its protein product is CASSLRGGATDTQYF.

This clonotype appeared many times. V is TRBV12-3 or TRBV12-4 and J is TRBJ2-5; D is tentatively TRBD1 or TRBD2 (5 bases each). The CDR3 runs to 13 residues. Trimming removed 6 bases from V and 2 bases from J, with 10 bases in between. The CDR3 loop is CASRLGPQETQYF. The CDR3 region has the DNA TGTGCCAGCAGATTGGGACCTCAAGAGACCCAGTACTTC.

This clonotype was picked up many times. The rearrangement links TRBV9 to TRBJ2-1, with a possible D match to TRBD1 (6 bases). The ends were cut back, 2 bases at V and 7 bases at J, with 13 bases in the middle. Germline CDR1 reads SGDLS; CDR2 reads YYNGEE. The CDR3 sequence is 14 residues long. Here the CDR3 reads CASSVGQTGNEQFF. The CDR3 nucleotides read TGTGCCAGCAGCGTGGGGCAGACAGGAAATGAGCAGTTCTTC.

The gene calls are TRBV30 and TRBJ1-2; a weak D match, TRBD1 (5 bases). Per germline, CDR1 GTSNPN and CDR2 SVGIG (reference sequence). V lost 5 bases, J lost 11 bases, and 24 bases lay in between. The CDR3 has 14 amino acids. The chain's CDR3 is CAWSITGTPGRYTF. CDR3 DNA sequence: TGTGCCTGGTCGATTACCGGGACTCCTGGGCGATACACCTTC. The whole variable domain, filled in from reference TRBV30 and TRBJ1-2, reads SQTIHQWPATLVQPVGSPLSLECTVEGTSNPNLYWYRQAAGRGLQLLFYSVGIGQISSEVPQNLSASRPQDRQFILSSKKLLLSDSGFYLCAWSITGTPGRYTFGSGTRLTVV.

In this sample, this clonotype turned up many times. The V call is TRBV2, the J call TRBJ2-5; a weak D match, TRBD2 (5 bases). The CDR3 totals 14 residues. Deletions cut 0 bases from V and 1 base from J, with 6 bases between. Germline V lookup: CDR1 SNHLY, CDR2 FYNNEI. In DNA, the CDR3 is TGTGCCAGCAGTGAAGCCCTAGCCCAAGAGACCCAGTACTTC. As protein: CASSEALAQETQYF.

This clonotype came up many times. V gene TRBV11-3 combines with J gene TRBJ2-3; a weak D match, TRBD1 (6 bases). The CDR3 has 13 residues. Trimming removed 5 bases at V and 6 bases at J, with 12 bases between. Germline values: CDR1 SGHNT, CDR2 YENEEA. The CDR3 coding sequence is TGTGCCAGCAGCGCCCGACAGGACGATACGCAGTATTTT. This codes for CASSARQDDTQYF.

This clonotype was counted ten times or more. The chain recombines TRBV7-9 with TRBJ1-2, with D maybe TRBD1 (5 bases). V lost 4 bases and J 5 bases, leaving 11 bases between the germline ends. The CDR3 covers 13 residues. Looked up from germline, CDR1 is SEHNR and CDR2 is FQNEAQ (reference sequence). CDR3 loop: CASSSGTVYGYTF. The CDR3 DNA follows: TGTGCCAGCAGCTCCGGGACGGTTTATGGCTACACCTTC.

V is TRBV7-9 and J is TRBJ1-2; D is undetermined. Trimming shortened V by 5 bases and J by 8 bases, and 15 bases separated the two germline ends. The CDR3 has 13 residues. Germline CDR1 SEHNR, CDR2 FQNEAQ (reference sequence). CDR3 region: CASSLGSVDGYTF. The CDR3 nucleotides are TGTGCCAGCAGCCTCGGGTCAGTTGACGGCTACACCTTC.

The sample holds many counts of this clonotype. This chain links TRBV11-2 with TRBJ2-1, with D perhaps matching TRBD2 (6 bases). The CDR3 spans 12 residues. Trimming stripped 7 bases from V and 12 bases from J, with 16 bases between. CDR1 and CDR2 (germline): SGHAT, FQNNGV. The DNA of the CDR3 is TGTGCCAGCACCTCGGGGGACCCCGGGCAGTTCTTC. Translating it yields CASTSGDPGQFF.

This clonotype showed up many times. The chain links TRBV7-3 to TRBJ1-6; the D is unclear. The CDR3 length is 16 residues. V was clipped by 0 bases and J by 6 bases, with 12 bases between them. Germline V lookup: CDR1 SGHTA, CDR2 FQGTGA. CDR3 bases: TGTGCCAGCAGCTTAACTGGACGGAGCCTTAATTCACCCCTCCACTTT. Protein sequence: CASSLTGRSLNSPLHF.

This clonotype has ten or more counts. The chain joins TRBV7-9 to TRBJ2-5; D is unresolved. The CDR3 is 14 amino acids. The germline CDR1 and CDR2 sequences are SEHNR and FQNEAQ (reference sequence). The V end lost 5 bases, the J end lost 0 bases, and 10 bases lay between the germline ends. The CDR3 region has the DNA TGTGCCAGCAGCGCGTGGACGGACCAAGAGACCCAGTACTTC. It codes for CASSAWTDQETQYF.

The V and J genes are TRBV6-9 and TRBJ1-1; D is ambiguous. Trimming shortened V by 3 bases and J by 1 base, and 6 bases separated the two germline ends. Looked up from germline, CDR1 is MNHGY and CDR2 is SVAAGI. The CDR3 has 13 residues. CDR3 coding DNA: TGTGCCAGCAGTTACGATGAGAACACTGAAGCTTTCTTT. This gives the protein CASSYDENTEAFF.

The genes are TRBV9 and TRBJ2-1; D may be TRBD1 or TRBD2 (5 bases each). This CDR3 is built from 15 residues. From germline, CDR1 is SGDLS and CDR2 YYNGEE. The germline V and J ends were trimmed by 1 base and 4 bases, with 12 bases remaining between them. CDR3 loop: CASSVSGTEYNEQFF. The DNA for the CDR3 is TGTGCCAGCAGCGTATCCGGGACGGAGTACAATGAGCAGTTCTTC.

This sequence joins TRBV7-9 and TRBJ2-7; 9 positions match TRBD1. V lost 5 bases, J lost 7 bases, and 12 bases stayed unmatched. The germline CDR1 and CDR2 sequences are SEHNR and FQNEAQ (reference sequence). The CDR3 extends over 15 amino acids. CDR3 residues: CASSLPWTGEGEQYF. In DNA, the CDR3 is TGTGCCAGCAGCCTACCTTGGACAGGGGAGGGTGAGCAGTACTTC.

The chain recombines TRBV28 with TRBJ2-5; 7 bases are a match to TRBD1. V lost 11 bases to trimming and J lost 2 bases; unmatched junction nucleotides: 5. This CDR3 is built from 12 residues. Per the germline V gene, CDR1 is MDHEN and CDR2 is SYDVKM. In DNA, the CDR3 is TGTGCCGCTGGGACAGCACAAGAGACCCAGTACTTC. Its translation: CAAGTAQETQYF.

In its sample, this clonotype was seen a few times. CDR3 sequence reads: CASSLLGSNTEAFF. For the CDR3, the DNA is TGTGCCAGCAGCTTATTGGGGTCAAACACTGAAGCTTTCTTT. J is TRBJ1-1 and V is TRBV7-9; D not resolved. The germline V gene has CDR1 SEHNR and CDR2 FQNEAQ (reference sequence). The CDR3 length is 14 residues. Trimming took 2 bases from V and 2 from J, leaving 9 bases between them.